This T cell receptor beta chain was captured by sequencing in a study of CXCR3-negative and CXCR3-positive naive CD8 T cells. Study-wide results and caveats: Naive subsets had comparable surface CD5; TCR strength was inferred from TRB CDR3 properties. CXCR3 levels fell partly with cryopreservation; most assays relied on fresh PBMCs.

Libraries were UMI-labeled 5' RACE TRB cDNA. Using the 5' RACE reads, TCRdb records one entry per CDR3 protein without DNA. The sample totals about 62,000 distinct CDR3 sequences. CDR1 and CDR2 from the germline V gene are SEHNR and FQNEAQ (reference sequence). This CDR3 has 12 amino acids. A remark on this clonotype: The antigen is unknown.

The source material was naive CXCR3- CD8+ T cells from blood. Subset defined: CD45RO-CCR7+CD27+CD95- naive CD8+ T cells lacking CXCR3 (TNR3-). This clonotype originated in a human donor in good health. Some clones in this sample may be carry-over from other donors' samples. The chain recombines TRBV7-9 with TRBJ1-1; with no DNA, the TCRdb D assignment of TRBD1 cannot be verified. The CDR3 loop reads CASSPQGTGAFF.